This TCR beta chain came from a study of blood T cell repertoires in COVID-19. About the research overall: From T cells, B-cell-depleted T cells, or PBMCs came the material, which was cDNA or gDNA.

The V gene's germline CDR1 is SNHLY and CDR2 FYNNEI. The CDR3 has 15 amino acids. V dropped 4 bases and J dropped 3; count of bases not matched to a gene: 2. Some clones are missing from TCRdb's copy, which holds only in-frame ones; the method was immunoSEQ multiplex PCR. This sample has roughly 65,000 clones; about 84% occur once, and the top ten carry just over 40%. In this sample, this clone turned up a few times. The clonotype originates from a human donor in a cohort sampled during active COVID-19. The sample taken for sequencing was peripheral blood. This rearrangement joins TRBV2 to TRBJ1-4, with TRBD1 matching 10 bases. This CDR3 is CASSGDRGPNEKLFF. The CDR3 region has the DNA TGTGCCAGCAGTGGGGACAGGGGTCCTAATGAAAAACTGTTTTTT. Variable domain in full (rest from reference TRBV2 and TRBJ1-4): EPEVTQTPSHQVTQMGQEVILRCVPISNHLYFYWYRQILGQKVEFLVSFYNNEISEKSEIFDDQFSVERPDGSNFTLKIRSTKLEDSAMYFCASSGDRGPNEKLFFGSGTQLSVL.